This record covers a single T cell receptor (beta chain). The sample belongs to a study of technical replicates of blood from a few donors. Clones were read by immunoSEQ multiplex PCR, and TCRdb kept only the in-frame ones, dropping some. The sample yields about 72,000 clones, roughly 90% seen once. The CDR3 length is 15 residues. CDR1 is LGHNA and CDR2 is YSLEER in the germline V gene. With V trimmed by 4 bases and J by 4 bases, 8 bases remained unmatched. This receptor was identified in a human donor in good health. Sequencing was performed on T cells isolated from PBMCs. V usage is TRBV4-3 and J usage is TRBJ2-7, with TRBD2 matching over 9 bases. The chain's CDR3 is CASSLLAGDEYEQYF. For the CDR3, the DNA is TGCGCCAGCAGCCTTTTAGCGGGAGATGAGTACGAGCAGTACTTC.